The text below deals with one T cell receptor (beta chain). Its antigen is as yet unknown. Sequenced by immunoSEQ multiplex PCR; TCRdb stores in-frame clones only, minus some. The sample lists some 5,000 clones, 80% occurring once. Germline V gives CDR1 SGHDT, CDR2 YYEEEE. This CDR3 has 13 amino acids. Trimming took off 4 bases at V and 10 bases at J, with 14 bases between the two ends. The sample is drawn from a study of T cell repertoires in ileal Crohn's disease. Study-wide background: Around 0.45 micrograms of biopsy DNA per sample underwent TCRB immunosequencing. General study results and limits: Sorted CD8 T cells held more high-frequency clones than CD4.

Indicated time point: inflamed ileum from the surgical specimen. Patients were adults with ileal or ileocolonic Crohn's disease needing resection. The gene calls are TRBV5-6 and TRBJ2-2; D gene uncertain. The receptor's source is an adult with Crohn's disease. The specimen was ileal tissue. The CDR3 region is CASSTRREEELFF. CDR3 nucleotides: TGTGCCAGCAGCACAAGAAGGGAAGAGGAGCTGTTTTTT.